This record looks at one T cell receptor (beta chain) sequence and its context. Its target is unknown. Profiling relied on immunoSEQ multiplex PCR, and the TCRdb table lists in-frame clones only, not all of them. The repertoire holds about 57,000 clones, with about 87% as singletons. This CDR3 has 16 residues. V lost 1 base and J 6 bases, leaving 17 bases between the germline ends. The germline CDR1 and CDR2 sequences are MDHEN and SYDVKM. This sample stems from a study of graft-versus-host responses after intestinal transplantation. Across the study: Among the recipients, transplants were multivisceral, liver-intestinal, or isolated intestinal. Each patient got anti-thymocyte globulin induction, then tacrolimus and steroids for two to four years.

Whole-study findings and limits: After transplant, early declines in HvG clones were associated with peak levels of circulating GvH clones. The recipient marrow held GvH clones, and some of them showed up first in ileum or blood.

V is TRBV28 and J is TRBJ2-3; D not resolved. The starting material was PBMCs, obtained 26 days after transplant. The receptor was derived from a human patient who received an intestinal transplant, so some T cells may come from the graft donor. CDR3 sequence reads: CASSLSRLYLMDTQYF. For the CDR3, the DNA is TGTGCCAGCAGTTTATCCCGACTTTATCTCATGGATACGCAGTATTTT.